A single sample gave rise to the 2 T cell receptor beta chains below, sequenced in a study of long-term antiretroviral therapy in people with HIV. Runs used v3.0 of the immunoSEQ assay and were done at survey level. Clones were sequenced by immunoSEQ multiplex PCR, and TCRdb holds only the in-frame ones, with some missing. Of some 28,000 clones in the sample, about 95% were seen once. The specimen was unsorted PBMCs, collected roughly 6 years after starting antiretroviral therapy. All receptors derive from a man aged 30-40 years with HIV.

DNA for the CDR3: TGTGCCAGCAGTGCCCGGGGCGGGGTTGATGGCTACACCTTC. Its protein product is CASSARGGVDGYTF. V gene TRBV6-1 combines with J gene TRBJ1-2, with a tentative D call TRBD1 (5 bases). CDR3 size: 14 residues. The germline gives CDR1 MNHNS, CDR2 SASEGT. Trimming took off 4 bases at V and 6 bases at J, with 15 bases between the two ends.

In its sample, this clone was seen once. CDR3 region: CASSQLQGPPGANVLTF. The CDR3 coding sequence is TGTGCCAGCAGCCAACTACAGGGCCCCCCTGGGGCCAACGTCCTGACTTTC. The chain employs TRBV5-4 and TRBJ2-6, with D perhaps TRBD1 (6 bases). The CDR3 totals 17 residues. The V gene's germline CDR1 is SGHNT and CDR2 YYREEE (reference sequence). Trimming removed 4 bases at V and 2 bases at J, with 16 bases between. Full variable domain (outside the CDR3, taken from reference TRBV5-4 and TRBJ2-6): ETGVTQSPTHLIKTRGQQVTLRCSSQSGHNTVSWYQQALGQGPQFIFQYYREEENGRGNFPPRFSGLQFPNYSSELNVNALELDDSALYLCASSQLQGPPGANVLTFGAGSRLTVL.